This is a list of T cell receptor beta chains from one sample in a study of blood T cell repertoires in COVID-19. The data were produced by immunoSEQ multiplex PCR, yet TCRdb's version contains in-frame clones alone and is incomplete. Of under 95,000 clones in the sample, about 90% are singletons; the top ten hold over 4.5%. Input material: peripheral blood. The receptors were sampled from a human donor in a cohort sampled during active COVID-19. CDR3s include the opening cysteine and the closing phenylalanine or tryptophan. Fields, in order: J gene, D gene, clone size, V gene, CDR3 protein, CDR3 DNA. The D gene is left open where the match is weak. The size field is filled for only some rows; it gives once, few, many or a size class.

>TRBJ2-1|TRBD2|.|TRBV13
CASSFAGGPQGEQFF
TGTGCCAGCAGCTTCGCGGGAGGGCCTCAGGGTGAGCAGTTCTTC
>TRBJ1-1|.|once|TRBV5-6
CASRIGLGLTEAFF
TGTGCCAGCAGAATTGGACTAGGGCTCACTGAAGCTTTCTTT
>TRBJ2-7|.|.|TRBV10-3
CAISERQNYEQYF
TGTGCCATCAGTGAGCGACAGAACTACGAGCAGTACTTC
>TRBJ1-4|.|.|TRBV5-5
CASSWGRAQIEKLFF
TGTGCCAGCTCTTGGGGGAGGGCCCAGATTGAAAAACTGTTTTTT
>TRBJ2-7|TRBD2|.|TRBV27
CASSSPSGRDSYEQYF
TGTGCCAGCAGTTCCCCGAGCGGGAGGGACTCCTACGAGCAGTACTTC
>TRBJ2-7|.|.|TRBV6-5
CASSNTYEQYF
TGTGCCAGCAGTAACACCTACGAGCAGTACTTC
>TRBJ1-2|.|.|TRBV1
CTSSHRGPPGGGYTF
TGCACCAGCAGCCACCGCGGGCCTCCCGGCGGTGGCTACACCTTC
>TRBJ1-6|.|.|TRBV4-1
CASSQDGGESPLHF
TGCGCCAGCAGCCAAGACGGGGGGGAATCACCCCTCCACTTT
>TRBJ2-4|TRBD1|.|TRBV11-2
CASSQRGTGGQNIQYF
TGTGCCAGCAGCCAAAGAGGGACAGGGGGTCAAAACATTCAGTACTTC
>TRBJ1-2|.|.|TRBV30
CAWNPDSDYGYTF
TGTGCCTGGAATCCGGACAGCGACTATGGCTACACCTTC
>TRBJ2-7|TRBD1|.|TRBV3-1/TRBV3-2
CASSQVRGRGEQYF
TGTGCCAGCAGCCAAGTCAGGGGGCGCGGCGAGCAGTACTTC
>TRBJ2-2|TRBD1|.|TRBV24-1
CATSDLGTGLNTGELFF
TGTGCCACCAGTGATTTGGGGACAGGGTTAAACACCGGGGAGCTGTTTTTT